The 24 T cell receptor beta chains in this list originate from one sample, sequenced in a study of blood T cell repertoires in COVID-19. This table comes from immunoSEQ multiplex PCR, and its TCRdb copy is limited to in-frame clones, with some not included. The sample lists about 480,000 clones, roughly nine tenths seen once, with over 0.7% in the top ten. Input material: peripheral blood. The source of these receptors is a man in his late teens or twenties with COVID-19, enrolled during active disease.

The chain couples TRBV25-1 to TRBJ2-3; D possibly corresponds to TRBD1 (5 bases). The germline CDR1 and CDR2 sequences are MGHDK and SYGVNS. This CDR3 contains 14 residues. V was shortened by 2 bases and J by 2 bases, with 8 bases between the two germline ends. CDR3 protein: CASSERQYTDTQYF. DNA for the CDR3: TGTGCCAGCAGTGAACGACAGTACACAGATACGCAGTATTTT. The variable domain in full, completed from reference TRBV25-1 and TRBJ2-3, reads EADIYQTPRYLVIGTGKKITLECSQTMGHDKMYWYQQDPGMELHLIHYSYGVNSTEKGDLSSESTVSRIRTEHFPLTLESARPSHTSQYLCASSERQYTDTQYFGPGTRLTVL.

The chain employs TRBV29-1 and TRBJ2-2; D possibly corresponds to TRBD1 (6 bases). The CDR3 is 12 residues long. Germline loops: CDR1 SQVTM, CDR2 ANQGSEA. V gave up 6 bases and J gave up 7 bases, with 12 bases separating them. The CDR3 DNA sequence: TGCAGCGTGTGGGGGCAAAACGGGGAGCTGTTTTTT. Its protein product is CSVWGQNGELFF.

The chain employs TRBV7-9 and TRBJ2-7; D perhaps matches TRBD2 (5 bases). The V end was cut by 2 bases, the J end by 2 bases, with 13 bases between. Germline-derived CDR1 and CDR2 are SEHNR and FQNEAQ (reference sequence). This CDR3 comprises 15 residues. The CDR3 nucleotides are TGTGCCAGCAGCTTATCGGCGGCGGGCACCTACGAGCAGTACTTC. Translation: CASSLSAAGTYEQYF.

This chain connects TRBV5-6 to TRBJ2-5; D gene unclear. Trimming shortened V by 4 bases and J by 5 bases, and 12 bases separated the two germline ends. The CDR3 is 13 amino acids. Germline lookup yields CDR1 SGHDT and CDR2 YYEEEE. The CDR3: CASSIESEETQYF. The CDR3 region has the DNA TGTGCCAGCAGCATCGAATCTGAGGAGACCCAGTACTTC.

This rearrangement joins TRBV5-4 to TRBJ1-1; D is undetermined. This CDR3 region has 12 residues. Trimming took 2 bases from V and 0 from J, leaving 2 bases between them. Per germline, CDR1 SGHNT and CDR2 YYREEE (reference sequence). CDR3 nucleotides: TGTGCCAGCAGCTTCGTGAACACTGAAGCTTTCTTT. Translating gives CASSFVNTEAFF. The full variable domain, completed using reference TRBV5-4 and TRBJ1-1, is ETGVTQSPTHLIKTRGQQVTLRCSSQSGHNTVSWYQQALGQGPQFIFQYYREEENGRGNFPPRFSGLQFPNYSSELNVNALELDDSALYLCASSFVNTEAFFGQGTRLTVV.

The J gene is TRBJ1-3, the V gene TRBV18; 7 nucleotides align to TRBD1. V lost 5 bases and J lost 0; bases outside the gene matches: 10. The germline V gene encodes CDR1 KGHSH and CDR2 LQKENI. The CDR3 loop spans 17 amino acids. CDR3 loop: CASSTDRVEISGNTIYF. In DNA form, the CDR3 reads TGTGCCAGCTCAACCGACAGGGTAGAGATCTCTGGAAACACCATATATTTT. The full variable domain, with the rest looked up from reference TRBV18 and TRBJ1-3, is NAGVMQNPRHLVRRRGQEARLRCSPMKGHSHVYWYRQLPEEGLKFMVYLQKENIIDESGMPKERFSAEFPKEGPSILRIQQVVRGDSAAYFCASSTDRVEISGNTIYFGEGSWLTVV.

J is TRBJ2-7 and V is TRBV5-1, with a possible D match to TRBD1 (5 bases). Germline lookup yields CDR1 SGHRS and CDR2 YFSETQ. This CDR3 region has 15 residues. Between the trimmed V and J ends, which lost 0 bases and 1 base, there was a span of 11 bases. CDR3 DNA sequence: TGCGCCAGCAGCTTGGAGGGGCAATTTTCCTACGAGCAGTACTTC. Encoded protein: CASSLEGQFSYEQYF.

The chain joins TRBV6-1 to TRBJ2-7; maybe TRBD1 (6 bases). Trimming pared 2 bases from V and 2 bases from J, leaving 10 bases between. Germline V gene lookup returns CDR1 MNHNS and CDR2 SASEGT. This CDR3 comprises 14 residues. The CDR3 region is CASSELGATYEQYF. Written as DNA, the CDR3 is TGTGCCAGCAGTGAATTGGGGGCCACCTACGAGCAGTACTTC.

V and J are TRBV7-2 and TRBJ2-5; 8 bases fit TRBD1. The CDR3 totals 16 residues. Germline V gene sequence: CDR1 SGHTA, CDR2 FQGNSA. Trimming at V came to 4 bases and at J to 5 bases, leaving 12 bases not matched to a gene. In DNA, the CDR3 is TGTGCCAGCAGCTCCCAACGGGACAGGCGGAAGGAGACCCAGTACTTC. Protein sequence: CASSSQRDRRKETQYF.

J is TRBJ1-3 and V is TRBV18; D gene uncertain. The V and J ends lost 3 bases and 0 bases respectively, with 6 bases between them. The CDR3 loop spans 14 amino acids. CDR1 is KGHSH and CDR2 is LQKENI in the germline V gene. The CDR3 here is CASSPQNSGNTIYF. In nucleotides, the CDR3 is TGTGCCAGCTCACCTCAGAACTCTGGAAACACCATATATTTT.

This chain links TRBV3-1 (or the pseudogene TRBV3-2) with TRBJ2-7; D possibly corresponds to TRBD1 (7 bases). The germline V and J ends were trimmed by 6 bases and 4 bases, with 16 bases remaining between them. Germline CDR1 and CDR2: LGHDT and YNNKEL (reference sequence). The CDR3 totals 14 residues. DNA for the CDR3: TGTGCCAGCAGGGGCAGGGGGGTCTCGTACGAGCAGTACTTC. It encodes CASRGRGVSYEQYF.

This rearrangement joins TRBV15 to TRBJ2-5; maybe TRBD2 (5 bases). Germline CDR1 reads LNHNV; CDR2 reads YYDKDF (reference sequence). With 0 bases removed from V and 4 bases from J, the gap between germline ends came to 18 bases. CDR3 length: 17 amino acids. CDR3 loop: CATSRDLVPGSRETQYF. Here the CDR3 DNA reads TGTGCCACCAGCAGAGATCTCGTGCCGGGAAGTAGAGAGACCCAGTACTTC.

The J gene is TRBJ1-1, the V gene TRBV6-5; tentative D call: TRBD1 (6 bases). Germline lookup yields CDR1 MNHEY and CDR2 SVGAGI. CDR3 size: 14 residues. Trimming removed 7 bases from V and 5 bases from J, with 17 bases in between. The CDR3 DNA is TGTGCCAGCACCCCGACAGGCTTGGGGACTGAAGCTTTCTTT. This gives the protein CASTPTGLGTEAFF.

This chain connects TRBV6-5 to TRBJ1-3, with D unresolved. The germline V gene encodes CDR1 MNHEY and CDR2 SVGAGI. CDR3 length equals 16 residues. V lost 0 bases and J lost 2, with 11 bases in between. CDR3 coding DNA: TGTGCCAGCAGTTACTCTCTCGGTTCGGCTGGAAACACCATATATTTT. This encodes CASSYSLGSAGNTIYF.

The V gene is TRBV19, the J gene TRBJ1-1; D is ambiguous. Trimming took off 6 bases at V and 8 bases at J, with 19 bases between the two ends. Germline loops: CDR1 LNHDA, CDR2 SQIVND (reference sequence). This CDR3 has 14 residues. CDR3 amino acids: CASRDRRASGEAFF. The CDR3 nucleotides are TGTGCCAGTAGAGACCGACGGGCTTCGGGGGAAGCTTTCTTT. The whole variable domain, remainder taken from reference TRBV19 and TRBJ1-1, is DGGITQSPKYLFRKEGQNVTLSCEQNLNHDAMYWYRQDPGQGLRLIYYSQIVNDFQKGDIAEGYSVSREKKESFPLTVTSAQKNPTAFYLCASRDRRASGEAFFGQGTRLTVV.

J is TRBJ1-2 and V is TRBV2; D perhaps matches TRBD1 (5 bases). Trimming cost V 4 bases and J 7 bases, with 16 bases left between them. CDR1 SNHLY and CDR2 FYNNEI come from the germline V gene. There are 14 residues in the CDR3. The CDR3 sequence is CASSVQGRDAGYTF. The CDR3 bases are TGTGCCAGCAGTGTGCAGGGAAGGGATGCTGGCTACACCTTC.

The CDR3 here is CASSPQTSYGYTF. For the CDR3, the DNA is TGTGCCAGCAGTCCCCAGACATCCTATGGCTACACCTTC. This chain uses TRBV12-3 or TRBV12-4 with TRBJ1-2, with D hard to call. The CDR3 extends over 13 amino acids. V dropped 5 bases and J dropped 4 bases, with 11 bases sitting between them.

On this clone: This sample includes further DNA sequences coding for the same CDR3. The chain carries TRBV6-5 and TRBJ1-2; 8 bases are shared with TRBD1. The germline V gene has CDR1 MNHEY and CDR2 SVGAGI. This CDR3 region has 14 residues. J gave up 4 bases and V 2 bases, and 3 bases lay outside the gene matches. The CDR3 DNA is TGTGCCAGCAGTTACGACAGGGGTAGCTATGGCTACACCTTC. It translates to CASSYDRGSYGYTF.

This chain links TRBV7-9 with TRBJ1-4; weak D call: TRBD1 (6 bases). The CDR3 consists of 14 residues. With 5 bases removed from V and 4 bases from J, the gap between germline ends came to 11 bases. Germline CDR1 reads SEHNR; CDR2 reads FQNEAQ (reference sequence). The CDR3 region has the DNA TGTGCCAGCAGCCTCGGACAGCTTAATGAAAAACTGTTTTTT. This gives the protein CASSLGQLNEKLFF.

The gene calls are TRBV11-3 and TRBJ2-1, with D possibly matching TRBD2 (7 bases). Germline CDR1 is SGHNT and CDR2 is YENEEA. V gave up 2 bases and J gave up 3 bases, with 11 bases separating them. The CDR3 consists of 15 residues. This chain's CDR3 is CASSLNGGHYNEQFF. The CDR3 DNA is TGTGCCAGCAGCTTAAACGGGGGGCACTACAATGAGCAGTTCTTC.

The chain has TRBV6-6 and TRBJ1-2; TRBD1 is a possible D gene (6 bases). CDR1 and CDR2 from the germline V gene are MNHNY and SVGAGI (reference sequence). CDR3 length: 15 residues. V gave up 6 bases and J gave up 7 bases, with 21 bases separating them. The CDR3 DNA reads as TGTGCCAGCAGGGACCCTGGGACAAAAGGGGCTGGCTACACCTTC. This translates into CASRDPGTKGAGYTF.

The V and J genes are TRBV19 and TRBJ2-1; TRBD1 aligns across 9 bases. This CDR3 spans 15 amino acids. Germline V gene data show CDR1 as LNHDA and CDR2 as SQIVND (reference sequence). J gave up 2 bases and V 7 bases, and 6 bases lay outside the gene matches. The CDR3 nucleotides are TGTGCCAGTACCGACGACAGGGGGGCCTACAATGAGCAGTTCTTC. Translating gives CASTDDRGAYNEQFF.

In its sample, this clone was seen once. The chain is built from TRBV2 and TRBJ1-2; tentative D call: TRBD1 (5 bases). Germline CDR1 is SNHLY and CDR2 is FYNNEI. The V end was cut by 3 bases, the J end by 3 bases, with 8 bases between. The length of the CDR3 is 13 residues. CDR3 bases: TGTGCCAGCAGTGAGGGGGGGTACTATGGCTACACCTTC. Amino acids: CASSEGGYYGYTF.

The chain is built from TRBV11-2 and TRBJ2-3; 7 bases line up with TRBD1. This CDR3 has 16 residues. The germline CDR1 and CDR2 sequences are SGHAT and FQNNGV. Germline trimming cut 4 bases from V and 3 bases from J; bases unmatched to any gene: 10. Written as DNA, the CDR3 is TGTGCCAGCAGCTCCTCTCCGGACAGGAGGACAGATACGCAGTATTTT. This encodes CASSSSPDRRTDTQYF.